This entry features one TCR beta chain sequence. Data came from immunoSEQ multiplex PCR; TCRdb stores just in-frame clones and leaves some out. The table lists fewer than 900,000 clones, roughly nine tenths of them singletons. The sample is drawn from a study of Ad26.COV2.S vaccination and SARS-CoV-2 variants. Study-level information: Administration of Ad26.COV2.S was intramuscular, either once or twice 56 days apart.

Described treatment: over 15 received Ad26.COV2.S at low or high dose, single or two shots; roughly five received placebo; per-sample allocation not given. Sampling occurred on day 63 after the first vaccine or placebo injection. CDR3 length equals 15 residues. V was cut by 1 base and J by 0 bases, with 7 bases left in between. Germline V CDR1 and CDR2: LNHNV, YYDKDF (reference sequence). Sequencing used peripheral blood, obtained in a trial of Ad26.COV2.S vaccine versus placebo. The chain has TRBV15 and TRBJ1-5; D not certain. The TCR originated in a person between 18 and 65 years old who received the Ad26.COV2.S COVID-19 vaccine or a placebo. CDR3 sequence reads: CATSRGRNSNQPQHF. For the CDR3, the DNA is TGTGCCACCAGCAGAGGACGGAATAGCAATCAGCCCCAGCATTTT.